This TCR beta chain emerged from a study of spatial heterogeneity in lung cancer. Regarding the study as a whole: Mutation counts in tumors were tracked by counts of expanded intratumoral alpha and beta TCRs.

Regarding this clonotype: Its antigen is not identified.

V was shortened by 5 bases and J by 4 bases, with 16 bases between the two germline ends. Germline V gene lookup returns CDR1 SEHNR and CDR2 FQNEAQ (reference sequence). The CDR3 totals 15 residues. TCRdb reprocessed the 5' RACE reads with MiXCR, giving one entry per CDR3 protein. Among some 13,000 distinct CDR3 sequences listed, under 4% were seen once. The sample's time point: sample taken at primary tumor resection. This clonotype originated in a male donor with early-stage non-small cell lung cancer. The specimen was lung tumor tissue, collected at surgery. This chain links TRBV7-9 with TRBJ2-3; maybe TRBD1 (6 bases). CDR3 DNA sequence: TGTGCCAGCAGCCGTGGGAGTGGACAGTCAGATACGCAGTATTTT. Amino acids: CASSRGSGQSDTQYF.